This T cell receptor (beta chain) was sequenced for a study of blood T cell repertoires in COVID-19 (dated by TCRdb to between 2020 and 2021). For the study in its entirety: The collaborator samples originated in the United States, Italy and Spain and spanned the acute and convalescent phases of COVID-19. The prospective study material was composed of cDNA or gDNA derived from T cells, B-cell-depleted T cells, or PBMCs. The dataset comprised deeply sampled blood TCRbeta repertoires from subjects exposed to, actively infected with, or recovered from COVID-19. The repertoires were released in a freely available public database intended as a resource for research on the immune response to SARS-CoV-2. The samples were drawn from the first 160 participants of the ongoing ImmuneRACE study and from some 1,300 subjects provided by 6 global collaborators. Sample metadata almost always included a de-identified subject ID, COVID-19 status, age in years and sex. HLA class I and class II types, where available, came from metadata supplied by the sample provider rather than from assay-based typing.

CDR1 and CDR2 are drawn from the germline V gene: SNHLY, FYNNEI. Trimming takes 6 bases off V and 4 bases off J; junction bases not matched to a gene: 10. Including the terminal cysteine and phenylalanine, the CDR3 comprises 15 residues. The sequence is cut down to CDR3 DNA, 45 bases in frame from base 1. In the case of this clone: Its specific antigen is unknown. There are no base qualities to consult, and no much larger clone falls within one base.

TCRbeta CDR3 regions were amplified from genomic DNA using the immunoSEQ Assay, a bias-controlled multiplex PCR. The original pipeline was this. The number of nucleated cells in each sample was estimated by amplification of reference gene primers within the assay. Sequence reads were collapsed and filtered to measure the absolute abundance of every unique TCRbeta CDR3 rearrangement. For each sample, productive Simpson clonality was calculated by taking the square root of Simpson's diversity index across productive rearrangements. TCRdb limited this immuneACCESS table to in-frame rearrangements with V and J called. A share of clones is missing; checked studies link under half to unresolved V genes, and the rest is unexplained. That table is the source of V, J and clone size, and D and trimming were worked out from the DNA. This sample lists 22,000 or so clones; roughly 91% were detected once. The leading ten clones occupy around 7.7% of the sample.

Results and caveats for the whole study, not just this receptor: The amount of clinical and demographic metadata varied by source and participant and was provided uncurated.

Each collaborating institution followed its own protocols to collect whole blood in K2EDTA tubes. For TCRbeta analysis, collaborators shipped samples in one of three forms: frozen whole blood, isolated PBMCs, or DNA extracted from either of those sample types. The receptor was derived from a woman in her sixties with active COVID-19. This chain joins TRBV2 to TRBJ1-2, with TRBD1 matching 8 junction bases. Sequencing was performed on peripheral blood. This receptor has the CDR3 CASSLPGQGAYGYTF. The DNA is TGTGCCAGCAGCCTCCCCGGGCAGGGGGCCTATGGCTACACCTTC.